This T cell receptor beta chain comes out of a study of cytotoxic CD8 clonotypes in ibrutinib-treated CLL. Study-wide results and limits: Contraction or stability on treatment characterized the public clonotypes, which were uncommon.

The junction had 10 bases not matched to a gene; V was cut back by 5 bases and J by 5 bases. This CDR3 comprises 15 residues. Germline assignment: CDR1 MNHNS and CDR2 SASEGT. This clone was counted at least ten times. No antigen is known for it. Using immunoSEQ multiplex PCR, the repertoire was profiled, and TCRdb retains in-frame clones only, with some absent. The sample records tens of thousands of clones, 50% to 70% being singletons. The sequence came from a human donor with chronic lymphocytic leukemia. The chain combines TRBV6-1 with TRBJ1-2; TRBD1 aligns across 8 bases. The sample consisted of PBMCs, taken after 24 months of ibrutinib treatment. The DNA of the CDR3 is TGTGCCAGCAGTACAGGGACAGGACCCATTTATGGCTACACCTTC. This encodes CASSTGTGPIYGYTF.